The present entry profiles one TCR beta chain with its context. This sample was taken from a study of early stage breast cancer tumors. The CDR3 has 15 amino acids. From germline, CDR1 is MNHNS and CDR2 SASEGT. Trimming at V came to 7 bases and at J to 1 base, leaving 6 bases not matched to a gene. The data were produced by immunoSEQ multiplex PCR, yet TCRdb's version contains in-frame clones alone and is incomplete. The sample lists just over 2,500 clones; around 65% were seen once. This sequence originates from a person aged 50 to 59 with breast cancer. The chain joins TRBV6-1 to TRBJ1-5, with 8 positions matching TRBD1. Sequences were obtained from normal breast tissue next to the tumor. The CDR3 nucleotides are TGTGCCAGCACGGACAGGGCATCGAGCAATCAGCCCCAGCATTTT. Translating it yields CASTDRASSNQPQHF.